Following are 31 T cell receptor beta chains from one sample sequenced in a study of cytomegalovirus exposure and HLA in healthy donors. The PCR employed 60 Vbeta primers together with 13 Jbeta primers. Using immunoSEQ multiplex PCR, the repertoire was profiled, and TCRdb retains in-frame clones only, with some absent. The sample includes 40,000 to 55,000 clones, 81% of them seen just once. The material sequenced was PBMCs. These TCRs come from a boy between 10 and 17 years old in good health and CMV-seropositive.

J is TRBJ1-2 and V is TRBV10-3; D uncertain. V shed 3 bases and J shed 8 bases, with 13 bases lying between them. This CDR3 is built from 13 residues. Germline CDR1 is ENHRY and CDR2 is SYGVKD. Here the CDR3 DNA reads TGTGCCATCAGTGAAGTGACGGGTAGGGGCTACACCTTC. Protein sequence: CAISEVTGRGYTF.

The V and J genes are TRBV7-8 and TRBJ2-7; no firm D call. Trimming took off 4 bases at V and 6 bases at J, with 10 bases between the two ends. Germline V lookup: CDR1 SGHVS, CDR2 FQNEAQ. This CDR3 region has 12 residues. The CDR3 loop reads CASSSRFGEQYF. CDR3 nucleotide sequence: TGTGCCAGCAGCTCCCGCTTCGGCGAGCAGTACTTC.

The rearrangement links TRBV11-2 to TRBJ2-1, with 10 bases aligning to TRBD2. CDR3 length: 15 amino acids. CDR1 is SGHAT, CDR2 FQNNGV, per germline. V shed 7 bases and J 2 bases; nucleotides not matched to a gene: 5. CDR3 nucleotides: TGTGCCAGCAACAAGCGGGGGGGTACCTACAATGAGCAGTTCTTC. Translated, it gives CASNKRGGTYNEQFF.

J is TRBJ2-3 and V is TRBV11-2; maybe TRBD2 (5 bases). This CDR3 region has 15 residues. Trimming pared 1 base from V and 1 base from J, leaving 9 bases between. Germline V gene data show CDR1 as SGHAT and CDR2 as FQNNGV. DNA of the CDR3: TGTGCCAGCAGCTTAGCCGGAGCGGGCACAGATACGCAGTATTTT. Amino acids: CASSLAGAGTDTQYF.

The chain carries TRBV6-5 and TRBJ1-1; 7 bases match TRBD1. The length of the CDR3 is 14 residues. V dropped 0 bases and J dropped 4; count of bases not matched to a gene: 2. Germline CDR1 reads MNHEY; CDR2 reads SVGAGI. The CDR3 sequence is CASSYSRQGTEAFF. CDR3 in DNA: TGTGCCAGCAGTTACTCGAGACAGGGCACTGAAGCTTTCTTT.

The chain has TRBV6-5 and TRBJ2-7; 7 bases agree with TRBD1. Germline CDR1 and CDR2: MNHEY and SVGAGI. Unmatched junction bases numbered 7, after V lost 4 bases and J lost 7 bases. This CDR3 contains 13 residues. CDR3 coding DNA: TGTGCCAGCAGTTCCCCCTTGACAGGGGAGCAGTACTTC. Translated, it gives CASSSPLTGEQYF.

V and J are TRBV9 and TRBJ1-5; D may be TRBD1 (5 bases). Trimming took 4 bases from V and 1 from J, leaving 12 bases between them. The CDR3 spans 15 residues. Germline CDR1 and CDR2: SGDLS and YYNGEE. The chain's CDR3 is CASSSGPMSNQPQHF. CDR3 sequence (DNA): TGTGCCAGCAGCTCAGGGCCCATGAGCAATCAGCCCCAGCATTTT.

This sequence joins TRBV4-1 and TRBJ2-7; perhaps TRBD1 as D (6 bases). The CDR3 consists of 15 residues. Germline CDR1 reads MGHRA; CDR2 reads YSYEKL. V shed 2 bases and J shed 4 bases, with 15 bases lying between them. CDR3 DNA sequence: TGCGCCAGCAGCCAACCGAAACAGGGCAGGTACGAGCAGTACTTC. This codes for CASSQPKQGRYEQYF.

Sample share makes this clone large. The sample has other DNA sequences that encode this CDR3 too. The rearrangement joins TRBV4-2 to TRBJ1-6; D not certain. V lost 0 bases and J lost 10, with 13 bases in between. Per germline, CDR1 LGHNA and CDR2 YNFKEQ. This CDR3 contains 15 residues. CDR3 DNA sequence: TGTGCCAGCAGCCAAGATCACGTAAGCCAATCACCCCTCCACTTT. This sequence encodes CASSQDHVSQSPLHF.

This clone was picked up a small number of times. The chain couples TRBV29-1 to TRBJ2-5; possible D gene TRBD2, 6 bases. The CDR3 sequence is 12 residues long. V gave up 8 bases and J gave up 5 bases, with 15 bases separating them. The germline V gene has CDR1 SQVTM and CDR2 ANQGSEA. The CDR3 sequence is CSYHRGRETQYF. The CDR3 DNA reads as TGCAGCTACCACCGGGGGAGGGAGACCCAGTACTTC.

The rearrangement uses TRBV7-9 and TRBJ2-5, with 7 bases fitting TRBD2. The CDR3 runs to 16 residues. Trimming removed 2 bases from V and 1 base from J; junction bases left unmatched: 7. The germline V gene encodes CDR1 SEHNR and CDR2 FQNEAQ (reference sequence). The CDR3 region has the DNA TGTGCCAGCAGCTTATCGGGCGAGCGGGGCCAAGAGACCCAGTACTTC. Its translation is CASSLSGERGQETQYF. Together with reference TRBV7-9 and TRBJ2-5, the CDR3 gives the full variable domain: DTGVSQNPRHKITKRGQNVTFRCDPISEHNRLYWYRQTLGQGPEFLTYFQNEAQLEKSRLLSDRFSAERPKGSFSTLEIQRTEQGDSAMYLCASSLSGERGQETQYFGPGTRLLVL.

This clone was seen only a few times. The rearrangement joins TRBV21-1 to TRBJ2-2; the table's D gene call, TRBD2, was not cross checked with the DNA. TRBV21-1 is reported as a pseudogene. This CDR3 comprises 16 residues. This CDR3 reads CASSKTSGGDTGELFF. Here the CDR3 DNA reads TGTGCCAGCAGCAAAACTAGCGGGGGGGACACCGGGGAGCTGTTTTTT.

The chain is built from TRBV5-1 and TRBJ2-5; 8 bases are a match to TRBD2. The V gene end was trimmed by 1 base and the J gene end by 3 bases; junction bases not matched to a gene: 8. Germline values: CDR1 SGHRS, CDR2 YFSETQ. The CDR3 is 16 amino acids. The chain's CDR3 is CASSLRRLAPEETQYF. The CDR3 region has the DNA TGCGCCAGCAGCTTGAGGAGACTAGCGCCCGAAGAGACCCAGTACTTC.

The CDR3 is CASSSAEAFF. Here the CDR3 DNA reads TGTGCCAGCTCCAGCGCTGAAGCTTTCTTT. The V call is TRBV6-1, the J call TRBJ1-1; D is uncertain. The CDR3 consists of 10 residues. V shed 8 bases and J shed 6 bases, with 7 bases lying between them. Per germline, CDR1 MNHNS and CDR2 SASEGT.

The chain has TRBV6-5 and TRBJ1-2, with D perhaps TRBD1 (6 bases). Germline assignment: CDR1 MNHEY and CDR2 SVGAGI. CDR3 length: 15 amino acids. Trimming pared 2 bases from V and 3 bases from J, leaving 13 bases between. The CDR3 DNA follows: TGTGCCAGCAGTTACGCCCGGGACATCTACTATGGCTACACCTTC. This gives the protein CASSYARDIYYGYTF.

This clone was seen once. The chain combines TRBV7-2 with TRBJ2-7; D call uncertain. Germline CDR1 reads SGHTA; CDR2 reads FQGNSA. This CDR3 is 14 amino acids long. Trimming took 3 bases from V and 3 from J, leaving 12 bases between them. The DNA of the CDR3 is TGTGCCAGCAGCTTTCAGTTACGGGTCTACGAGCAGTACTTC. It encodes CASSFQLRVYEQYF. The full variable domain, its missing parts supplied by reference TRBV7-2 and TRBJ2-7, is GAGVSQSPSNKVTEKGKDVELRCDPISGHTALYWYRQSLGQGLEFLIYFQGNSAPDKSGLPSDRFSAERTGGSVSTLTIQRTQQEDSAVYLCASSFQLRVYEQYFGPGTRLTVT.

The chain recombines TRBV12-2 with TRBJ2-5; no DNA check was done on the table's D call, TRBD2. TRBV12-2 is a pseudogene segment. This CDR3 region has 16 residues. CDR3 protein: CASRLSARRGKETQYF. The CDR3 DNA follows: TGTGCAAGTCGCTTAAGCGCTAGGCGGGGGAAAGAGACCCAGTACTTC.

This clone was picked up one time. V and J are TRBV7-9 and TRBJ2-1, with 7 bases identical to TRBD2. The germline V gene encodes CDR1 SEHNR and CDR2 FQNEAQ (reference sequence). The CDR3 has 13 residues. The V segment lost 3 bases and the J segment 10 bases; nucleotides outside the gene matches: 6. The CDR3 here is CASSLAGEGEQFF. Written as DNA, the CDR3 is TGTGCCAGCAGCTTGGCGGGGGAGGGCGAGCAGTTCTTC. Full variable domain (rest looked up from reference TRBV7-9 and TRBJ2-1): DTGVSQNPRHKITKRGQNVTFRCDPISEHNRLYWYRQTLGQGPEFLTYFQNEAQLEKSRLLSDRFSAERPKGSFSTLEIQRTEQGDSAMYLCASSLAGEGEQFFGPGTRLTVL.

This rearrangement joins TRBV7-9 to TRBJ2-2; D is possibly TRBD1 (6 bases). Germline V gene sequence: CDR1 SEHNR, CDR2 FQNEAQ (reference sequence). Trimming pared 2 bases from V and 4 bases from J, leaving 17 bases between. The CDR3 totals 17 residues. The CDR3 DNA is TGTGCCAGCAGCTTACAGGGGTCCTCACTAGTCACCGGGGAGCTGTTTTTT. Its translation: CASSLQGSSLVTGELFF.

The chain is built from TRBV7-8 and TRBJ2-7; TRBD2 aligns across 8 bases. J was trimmed by 5 bases and V by 3 bases; bases with no gene match: 6. This CDR3 spans 14 amino acids. From germline, CDR1 is SGHVS and CDR2 FQNEAQ. For the CDR3, the DNA is TGTGCCAGCAGCTTCAACGGGGGGGGCCACGAGCAGTACTTC. It specifies CASSFNGGGHEQYF.

The CDR3 sequence: CASSVGTGGPEEQYF. The DNA for the CDR3 is TGTGCCAGCAGCGTCGGTACGGGGGGGCCGGAGGAGCAGTACTTC. This chain joins TRBV9 and TRBJ2-7, with 8 bases matching TRBD2. The CDR3 is made up of 15 amino acids. J was trimmed by 7 bases and V by 2 bases; bases with no gene match: 11. Germline CDR1 reads SGDLS; CDR2 reads YYNGEE.

The CDR3 protein is CASSLKGDLTYEQYF. The CDR3, as DNA: TGTGCCAGCAGCCTAAAGGGGGACCTTACCTACGAGCAGTACTTC. This chain uses TRBV27 with TRBJ2-7, with D maybe TRBD1 (6 bases). Germline CDR1 reads MNHEY; CDR2 reads SMNVEV (reference sequence). The ends were cut back, 6 bases at V and 2 bases at J, with 17 bases in the middle. The CDR3 sequence is 15 residues long.

This clone was observed once. The V and J genes are TRBV5-5 and TRBJ1-4, with D perhaps TRBD1 (6 bases). This CDR3 comprises 15 residues. CDR1 and CDR2 (germline): SGHKS, YYEKEE (reference sequence). Between the trimmed V and J ends, which lost 1 base and 0 bases, there was a span of 7 bases. CDR3 protein: CASSLRGTTNEKLFF. DNA for the CDR3: TGTGCCAGCAGCTTGAGGGGGACAACTAATGAAAAACTGTTTTTT.

The chain employs TRBV19 and TRBJ2-3; the match to TRBD2 covers 15 bases. The germline V gene encodes CDR1 LNHDA and CDR2 SQIVND (reference sequence). V was clipped by 7 bases and J by 5 bases; unmatched bases: 4. The CDR3 is 15 amino acids. The DNA of the CDR3 is TGTGCCAGTACCCCGGGACTAGCGGGGGGAGATACGCAGTATTTT. It encodes CASTPGLAGGDTQYF. The complete variable domain, with remaining parts taken from reference TRBV19 and TRBJ2-3, reads DGGITQSPKYLFRKEGQNVTLSCEQNLNHDAMYWYRQDPGQGLRLIYYSQIVNDFQKGDIAEGYSVSREKKESFPLTVTSAQKNPTAFYLCASTPGLAGGDTQYFGPGTRLTVL.

V gene TRBV5-1 combines with J gene TRBJ2-5, with 7 nucleotides matching TRBD2. The CDR3 is 18 residues long. The ends lost 4 bases at V and 2 bases at J; junction bases unmatched: 17. Germline V gene data show CDR1 as SGHRS and CDR2 as YFSETQ. DNA of the CDR3: TGCGCCAGCAGCCGAGGTGGAAGCGGGGAGTACATACAAGAGACCCAGTACTTC. Amino acids: CASSRGGSGEYIQETQYF. Full variable domain (missing parts from reference TRBV5-1 and TRBJ2-5): KAGVTQTPRYLIKTRGQQVTLSCSPISGHRSVSWYQQTPGQGLQFLFEYFSETQRNKGNFPGRFSGRQFSNSRSEMNVSTLELGDSALYLCASSRGGSGEYIQETQYFGPGTRLLVL.

The V gene is TRBV27, the J gene TRBJ2-7; 7 nucleotides line up with TRBD1. Germline CDR1 MNHEY, CDR2 SMNVEV (reference sequence). The ends lost 5 bases at V and 2 bases at J; junction bases unmatched: 9. This CDR3 comprises 15 residues. CDR3 nucleotides: TGTGCCAGCAGTGCCACAGGGGCCCCCCCCTACGAGCAGTACTTC. It specifies CASSATGAPPYEQYF.

This chain connects TRBV6-6 to TRBJ2-7; D possibly corresponds to TRBD2 (6 bases). The CDR3 covers 15 residues. Germline CDR1 is MNHNY and CDR2 is SVGAGI (reference sequence). V lost 0 bases to trimming and J lost 4 bases, with 13 bases between them. The CDR3 coding sequence is TGTGCCAGCAGTTACTCGTTGGAGGGAAGGTACGAGCAGTACTTC. Its protein is CASSYSLEGRYEQYF.

V and J are TRBV6-1 and TRBJ2-7; 7 nucleotides agree with TRBD1. The CDR3 is 13 amino acids. Germline values: CDR1 MNHNS, CDR2 SASEGT. The V gene end was trimmed by 6 bases and the J gene end by 0 bases; junction bases not matched to a gene: 2. The CDR3 DNA sequence: TGTGCCAGCAGACAGGGGAGCTCCTACGAGCAGTACTTC. Protein: CASRQGSSYEQYF.

The chain is built from TRBV4-1 and TRBJ1-3; perhaps TRBD1 as D (5 bases). V shed 5 bases and J shed 0 bases, with 11 bases lying between them. This CDR3 region has 15 residues. Germline V gives CDR1 MGHRA, CDR2 YSYEKL. The CDR3: CASSNRQRSGNTIYF. The CDR3 DNA follows: TGCGCCAGCAGCAATCGACAGCGCTCTGGAAACACCATATATTTT.

The rearrangement joins TRBV6-1 to TRBJ2-5; perhaps TRBD2 as D (7 bases). The J call may be incorrect, as the DNA end agrees better with TRBJ2-7. Germline lookup yields CDR1 MNHNS and CDR2 SASEGT. The CDR3 length is 14 residues. In nucleotides, the CDR3 is TGTGCCAGCATCCCCAAGGGGGGGCTACACGAGCAGTACTTC. It translates to CASIPKGGLHEQYF.

Here the CDR3 reads CASSLGQARYEQYF. The CDR3 coding sequence is TGTGCCAGCAGTTTGGGGCAGGCTCGCTACGAGCAGTACTTC. The gene calls are TRBV27 and TRBJ2-7; TRBD1 might be the D (5 bases). V lost 3 bases to trimming and J lost 3 bases, with 12 bases between them. The CDR3 is 14 residues long. Germline assignment: CDR1 MNHEY and CDR2 SMNVEV (reference sequence).